This T cell receptor beta chain was retrieved from a study of blood T cell repertoires in COVID-19. Study-level information: Collection of acute and convalescent COVID-19 samples took place in the United States, Italy and Spain.

V shed 0 bases and J shed 4 bases, with 11 bases lying between them. The CDR3 has 15 residues. Per the germline V gene, CDR1 is SGDLS and CDR2 is YYNGEE. This table comes from immunoSEQ multiplex PCR, and its TCRdb copy is limited to in-frame clones, with some not included. The table includes approximately 180,000 clones, roughly 89% detected once. This sequence originates from a woman between 40 and 55 years old with acute COVID-19. Material: PBMCs or T cells enriched from blood (not recorded which). The rearrangement joins TRBV9 to TRBJ1-3; D unclear. The CDR3 region has the DNA TGTGCCAGCAGCGTAGGGCCGGCAGGCGGAAACACCATATATTTT. Protein sequence: CASSVGPAGGNTIYF.